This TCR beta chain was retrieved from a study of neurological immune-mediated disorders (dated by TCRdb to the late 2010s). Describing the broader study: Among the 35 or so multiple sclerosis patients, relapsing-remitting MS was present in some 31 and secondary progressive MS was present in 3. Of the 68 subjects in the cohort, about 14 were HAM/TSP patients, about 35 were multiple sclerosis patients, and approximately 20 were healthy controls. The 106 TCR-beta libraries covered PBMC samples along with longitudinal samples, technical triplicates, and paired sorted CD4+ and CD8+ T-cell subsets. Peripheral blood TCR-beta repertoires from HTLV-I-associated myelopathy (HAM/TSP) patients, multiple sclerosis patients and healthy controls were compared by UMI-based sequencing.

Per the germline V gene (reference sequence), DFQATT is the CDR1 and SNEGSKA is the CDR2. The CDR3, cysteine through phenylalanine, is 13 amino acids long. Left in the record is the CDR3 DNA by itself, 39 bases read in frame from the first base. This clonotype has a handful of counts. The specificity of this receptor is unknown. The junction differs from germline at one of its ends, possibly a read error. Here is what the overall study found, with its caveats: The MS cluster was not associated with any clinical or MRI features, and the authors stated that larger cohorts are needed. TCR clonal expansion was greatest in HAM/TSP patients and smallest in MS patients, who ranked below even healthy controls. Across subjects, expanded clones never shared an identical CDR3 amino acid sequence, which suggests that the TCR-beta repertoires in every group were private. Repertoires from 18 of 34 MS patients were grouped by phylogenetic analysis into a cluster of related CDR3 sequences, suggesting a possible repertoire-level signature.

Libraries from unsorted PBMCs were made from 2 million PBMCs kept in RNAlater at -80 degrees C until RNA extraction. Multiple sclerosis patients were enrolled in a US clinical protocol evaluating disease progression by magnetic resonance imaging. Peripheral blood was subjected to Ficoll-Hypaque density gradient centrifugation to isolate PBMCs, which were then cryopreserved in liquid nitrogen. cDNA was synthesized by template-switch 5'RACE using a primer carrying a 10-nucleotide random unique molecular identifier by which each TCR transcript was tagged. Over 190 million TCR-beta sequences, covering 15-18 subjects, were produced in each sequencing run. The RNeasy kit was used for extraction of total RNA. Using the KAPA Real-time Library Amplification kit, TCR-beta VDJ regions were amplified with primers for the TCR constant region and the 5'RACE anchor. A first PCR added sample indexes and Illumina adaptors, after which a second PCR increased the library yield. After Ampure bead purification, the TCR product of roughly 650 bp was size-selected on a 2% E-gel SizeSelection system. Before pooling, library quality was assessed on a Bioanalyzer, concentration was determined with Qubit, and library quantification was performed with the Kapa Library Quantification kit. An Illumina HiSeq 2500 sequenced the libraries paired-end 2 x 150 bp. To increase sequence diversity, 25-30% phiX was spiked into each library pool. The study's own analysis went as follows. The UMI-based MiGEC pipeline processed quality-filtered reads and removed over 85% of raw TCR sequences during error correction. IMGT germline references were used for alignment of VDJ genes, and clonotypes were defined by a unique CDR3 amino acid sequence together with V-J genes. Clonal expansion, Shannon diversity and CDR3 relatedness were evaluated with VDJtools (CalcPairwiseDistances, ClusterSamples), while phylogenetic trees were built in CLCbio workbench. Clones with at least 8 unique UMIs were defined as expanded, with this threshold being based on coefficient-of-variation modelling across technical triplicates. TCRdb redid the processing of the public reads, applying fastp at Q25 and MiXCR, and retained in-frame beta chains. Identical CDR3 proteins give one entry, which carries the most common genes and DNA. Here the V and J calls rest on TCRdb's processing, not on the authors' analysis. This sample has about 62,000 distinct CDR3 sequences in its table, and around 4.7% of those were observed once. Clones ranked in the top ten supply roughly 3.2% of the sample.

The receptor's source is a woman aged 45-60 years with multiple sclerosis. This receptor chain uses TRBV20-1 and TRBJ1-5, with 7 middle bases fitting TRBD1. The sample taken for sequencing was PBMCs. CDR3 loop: CSADRDSNQPQNF. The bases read TGCAGTGCTGACCGGGACAGCAATCAGCCCCAGAATTTT.